A single T cell receptor (beta chain) is shown here with its context. Sequencing used immunoSEQ multiplex PCR; TCRdb keeps in-frame clones, though not all of them. The table has roughly 59,000 clones, 81% seen once. This specimen belongs to a study of T cells in tuberculosis. Cells were sorted from thawed PBMC rested overnight and stained with GMM-loaded CD1B tetramer, viability dye and anti-CD3. The lipid loaded on the CD1B tetramers was C32 glucose monomycolate from Rhodococcus equi. The V gene's germline CDR1 is SQVTM and CDR2 ANQGSEA. The CDR3 covers 14 residues. Trimming removed 6 bases from V and 2 bases from J; junction bases left unmatched: 4.

Source material: CD1b-GMM tetramer-negative cells sorted from PBMCs. The chain carries TRBV29-1 and TRBJ2-7; 13 positions agree with TRBD2. This receptor was obtained from an adult woman with latent tuberculosis. CDR3 DNA sequence: TGCAGCGTCGGACTAGCGGGAGTTCCCTACGAGCAGTACTTC. Residues: CSVGLAGVPYEQYF.